This entry describes one T cell receptor beta chain. The antigen is unknown. Germline CDR1 KGHSH, CDR2 LQKENI. V shed 3 bases, J shed 7 bases, and the junction held 8 bases outside the gene matches. CDR3 length equals 14 residues. This sample was taken from a study of T cells in localized non-small cell lung cancer. Study outcomes and limitations: Uninvolved adjacent lung showed higher T cell clonality than tumor. Longer overall survival was associated with a higher density of T cells in the blood. Paired adjacent lung recovered a median approximately 57 of the top 100 tumor clones.

Clones were sequenced by immunoSEQ multiplex PCR, and TCRdb holds only the in-frame ones, with some missing. The sample consists of some 1,400 clones, roughly 33% of them appearing once. The TCR comes from a man aged 40 to 70 with stage I lung adenocarcinoma. This rearrangement joins TRBV18 to TRBJ1-1, with TRBD1 identical over 7 bases. Specimen: normal lung tissue next to the tumor, collected before any cancer treatment. The CDR3 loop reads CASSPISGTDEAFF. CDR3 nucleotides: TGTGCCAGCTCACCTATCTCGGGGACAGATGAAGCTTTCTTT.